One and the same sample provided the 25 T cell receptor beta chains below, sequenced in a study of cytomegalovirus exposure and HLA in healthy donors. PCR involved 60 Vbeta and 13 Jbeta primers. Some clones are missing from TCRdb's copy, which holds only in-frame ones; the method was immunoSEQ multiplex PCR. There are roughly 93,000 clones in the sample; approximately 79% occur only once, and approximately 2% lies in the top ten. The material sequenced was PBMCs. Receptors were obtained from a male donor in good health and CMV-seronegative.

V gene TRBV5-1 combines with J gene TRBJ2-5; TRBD1 aligns across 9 bases. This CDR3 comprises 15 residues. The J segment lost 5 bases and the V segment lost 4 bases, leaving 9 bases of the junction unmatched. CDR1 is SGHRS, CDR2 YFSETQ, per germline. CDR3 protein: CASSPDTGTGETQYF. The CDR3 nucleotides are TGCGCCAGCAGCCCGGATACCGGGACAGGGGAGACCCAGTACTTC.

The chain employs TRBV9 and TRBJ2-1; D may be TRBD1 (6 bases). CDR3 length: 17 amino acids. Germline lookup yields CDR1 SGDLS and CDR2 YYNGEE. Trimming stripped 4 bases from V and 0 bases from J, with 17 bases between. CDR3 in DNA: TGTGCCAGCAGCACCCGAGGAACAGGGAACTCCTACAATGAGCAGTTCTTC. It specifies CASSTRGTGNSYNEQFF.

The chain has TRBV5-4 and TRBJ1-2; D uncertain. The ends were cut back, 1 base at V and 5 bases at J, with 12 bases in the middle. Germline lookup yields CDR1 SGHNT and CDR2 YYREEE (reference sequence). The CDR3 is made up of 14 amino acids. The CDR3 here is CASSLYVQLYGYTF. CDR3 DNA sequence: TGTGCCAGCAGCTTGTATGTACAGTTATATGGCTACACCTTC.

CDR3 sequence (DNA): TGTGCCAGTAGTATAGCCCCAGGAGGGCCAGCCGGGGAGCTGTTTTTT. It encodes CASSIAPGGPAGELFF. The rearrangement joins TRBV19 to TRBJ2-2; D may be TRBD2 (6 bases). V shed 1 base and J shed 6 bases, with 15 bases lying between them. The germline V gene has CDR1 LNHDA and CDR2 SQIVND (reference sequence). This CDR3 is built from 16 residues.

V gene TRBV19 combines with J gene TRBJ2-7; 10 bases are shared with TRBD2. The CDR3 sequence is 16 residues long. V shed 4 bases, J shed 5 bases, and the junction held 11 bases outside the gene matches. CDR1 is LNHDA, CDR2 SQIVND, per germline (reference sequence). The CDR3 spells CASSTNSGTSAHEQYF. CDR3 DNA sequence: TGTGCCAGTAGTACCAACTCCGGGACTAGCGCCCACGAGCAGTACTTC. Supplemented by reference TRBV19 and TRBJ2-7, the full variable domain reads DGGITQSPKYLFRKEGQNVTLSCEQNLNHDAMYWYRQDPGQGLRLIYYSQIVNDFQKGDIAEGYSVSREKKESFPLTVTSAQKNPTAFYLCASSTNSGTSAHEQYFGPGTRLTVT.

This clone showed up just once. V gene TRBV28 combines with J gene TRBJ2-1, with TRBD1 matching over 7 bases. V was clipped by 3 bases and J by 6 bases; unmatched bases: 14. The CDR3 is made up of 17 amino acids. Germline-derived CDR1 and CDR2 are MDHEN and SYDVKM. Here the CDR3 reads CASSFAAQGPPPNEQFF. The CDR3 nucleotides read TGTGCCAGCAGTTTCGCCGCACAGGGGCCCCCCCCCAATGAGCAGTTCTTC.

This clone was observed a single time. The V call is TRBV28, the J call TRBJ1-4; a possible D gene is TRBD1 (6 bases). Germline values: CDR1 MDHEN, CDR2 SYDVKM. The CDR3 has 17 residues. Trimming took 2 bases from V and 7 from J, leaving 20 bases between them. This CDR3 is CASSLEDTGLGGEKLFF. CDR3 coding DNA: TGTGCCAGCAGTTTAGAAGATACAGGGTTGGGTGGTGAAAAACTGTTTTTT.

The CDR3 is CASSIDLGGGQHF. As DNA, the CDR3 is TGTGCCAGTAGTATAGATCTGGGCGGGGGCCAGCATTTT. The V and J genes are TRBV19 and TRBJ1-5, with a tentative D call TRBD1 (5 bases). Trimming took 0 bases from V and 12 from J, leaving 12 bases between them. This CDR3 comprises 13 residues. Germline V gene lookup returns CDR1 LNHDA and CDR2 SQIVND (reference sequence). The complete variable domain, with remaining parts taken from reference TRBV19 and TRBJ1-5, reads DGGITQSPKYLFRKEGQNVTLSCEQNLNHDAMYWYRQDPGQGLRLIYYSQIVNDFQKGDIAEGYSVSREKKESFPLTVTSAQKNPTAFYLCASSIDLGGGQHFGDGTRLSIL.

The chain links TRBV6-1 to TRBJ2-1; 12 bases align to TRBD2. Trimming at V came to 3 bases and at J to 2 bases, leaving 11 bases not matched to a gene. This CDR3 is built from 19 residues. The germline CDR1 and CDR2 sequences are MNHNS and SASEGT. CDR3 region: CASSEGLAGRGFPYNEQFF. The CDR3, as DNA: TGTGCCAGCAGTGAGGGACTAGCGGGTCGGGGTTTTCCCTACAATGAGCAGTTCTTC.

J is TRBJ2-5 and V is TRBV19; 7 nucleotides match TRBD1. The CDR3 loop spans 13 amino acids. Germline V gene data show CDR1 as LNHDA and CDR2 as SQIVND (reference sequence). Trimming cost V 5 bases and J 4 bases; bases outside gene matches: 4. The CDR3 nucleotides read TGTGCCAGTAGTTTTAACAGGGGAGAGACCCAGTACTTC. Translated, it gives CASSFNRGETQYF.

The CDR3 DNA follows: TGCGCCAGCAACCAGGGACTAGCGGGTTTAGGATCCTACAATGAGCAGTTCTTC. It codes for CASNQGLAGLGSYNEQFF. The chain recombines TRBV5-1 with TRBJ2-1, with 12 bases identical to TRBD2. V lost 6 bases, J lost 1 base, and 11 bases stayed unmatched. Germline CDR1 SGHRS, CDR2 YFSETQ. CDR3 length: 18 amino acids.

CDR3 in DNA: TGTGCCAGCTCACCACCGGCGTCAGGGAGGACCGGGGAGCTGTTTTTT. It codes for CASSPPASGRTGELFF. The V gene is TRBV18, the J gene TRBJ2-2; weak D call: TRBD2 (6 bases). The length of the CDR3 is 16 residues. V lost 0 bases and J lost 5, with 13 bases in between. Per the germline V gene, CDR1 is KGHSH and CDR2 is LQKENI.

V is TRBV9 and J is TRBJ2-2, with 9 positions matching TRBD1. Trimming took 1 base from V and 3 from J; bases not matched to a gene: 16. CDR1 and CDR2 from the germline V gene are SGDLS and YYNGEE. The CDR3 is made up of 20 amino acids. CDR3 nucleotides: TGTGCCAGCAGCGTACCCTGGACAGGGGCGACGAGCTGGGACACCGGGGAGCTGTTTTTT. Translation gives CASSVPWTGATSWDTGELFF.

The J gene is TRBJ1-2, the V gene TRBV7-9; 11 nucleotides match TRBD1. Germline assignment: CDR1 SEHNR and CDR2 FQNEAQ (reference sequence). The CDR3 sequence is 13 residues long. With 6 bases clipped from V and 8 bases from J, the junction kept 5 bases outside the gene matches. Here the CDR3 DNA reads TGTGCCAGCAGTTGGGACAGGGGGAAGGGCTACACCTTC. Amino acid sequence: CASSWDRGKGYTF.

This clone showed up just once. The rearrangement uses TRBV29-1 and TRBJ2-7; unclear D gene. Germline V gene lookup returns CDR1 SQVTM and CDR2 ANQGSEA. The CDR3 runs to 13 residues. The V end was cut by 4 bases, the J end by 5 bases, with 15 bases between. CDR3 protein: CSVVGRSYHEQYF. CDR3 in DNA: TGCAGCGTTGTCGGCAGGTCGTACCACGAGCAGTACTTC.

J is TRBJ1-3 and V is TRBV19; D is undetermined. CDR3 length equals 17 residues. Germline V gene sequence: CDR1 LNHDA, CDR2 SQIVND (reference sequence). The V end lost 0 bases, the J end lost 0 bases, and 12 bases lay between the germline ends. The CDR3 region is CASSIDRPSASGNTIYF. The CDR3 DNA is TGTGCCAGTAGTATAGATCGCCCCAGCGCCTCTGGAAACACCATATATTTT.

This clone was detected only once. Relative to the germline gene, one junction end is altered; a read error may explain this. The chain joins TRBV7-9 to TRBJ2-1; 10 bases map to TRBD2. The CDR3 is 16 residues long. Germline loops: CDR1 SEHNR, CDR2 FQNEAQ (reference sequence). The CDR3 sequence: CSSSLAVSGRMDEQFF. CDR3 DNA: TGTTCCAGCAGCTTAGCGGTTAGCGGGAGGATGGATGAGCAGTTCTTC.

This sequence joins TRBV30 and TRBJ2-4, with a weak D call TRBD2 (5 bases). The V end was cut by 0 bases, the J end by 2 bases, with 8 bases between. The germline V gene has CDR1 GTSNPN and CDR2 SVGIG (reference sequence). The CDR3 loop spans 14 amino acids. CDR3 residues: CAWSVLGPKNIQYF. CDR3 DNA sequence: TGTGCCTGGAGTGTACTAGGGCCCAAAAACATTCAGTACTTC. The variable domain in full, with the rest retrieved from reference TRBV30 and TRBJ2-4, is SQTIHQWPATLVQPVGSPLSLECTVEGTSNPNLYWYRQAAGRGLQLLFYSVGIGQISSEVPQNLSASRPQDRQFILSSKKLLLSDSGFYLCAWSVLGPKNIQYFGAGTRLSVL.

This clone was seen only a few times. This chain joins TRBV30 and TRBJ2-1; D is possibly TRBD1 (6 bases). CDR1 is GTSNPN and CDR2 is SVGIG in the germline V gene (reference sequence). The CDR3 covers 11 residues. V lost 1 base and J 10 bases, leaving 8 bases between the germline ends. The CDR3 DNA reads as TGTGCCTGGAGTGAACAGGGCGAGCAGTTCTTC. As protein: CAWSEQGEQFF. Using reference TRBV30 and TRBJ2-1 for the parts outside the CDR3, the full variable domain is SQTIHQWPATLVQPVGSPLSLECTVEGTSNPNLYWYRQAAGRGLQLLFYSVGIGQISSEVPQNLSASRPQDRQFILSSKKLLLSDSGFYLCAWSEQGEQFFGPGTRLTVL.

The rearrangement uses TRBV7-2 and TRBJ1-2; D is uncertain. V was cut by 5 bases and J by 1 base, with 14 bases left in between. The CDR3 sequence is 15 residues long. The germline V gene encodes CDR1 SGHTA and CDR2 FQGNSA. The CDR3 region is CASSLKTGVNYGYTF. The CDR3 DNA follows: TGTGCCAGCAGCCTGAAGACGGGTGTTAACTATGGCTACACCTTC.

This sequence joins TRBV7-8 and TRBJ1-2; weak D call: TRBD1 (5 bases). Trimming removed 1 base at V and 4 bases at J, with 16 bases between. The CDR3 runs to 16 residues. The germline gives CDR1 SGHVS, CDR2 FQNEAQ. This chain's CDR3 is CASSLGYGGGGYGYTF. CDR3 nucleotides: TGTGCCAGCAGCTTAGGTTATGGGGGGGGTGGCTATGGCTACACCTTC.

In this sample, this clone turned up a few times. The gene calls are TRBV10-3 and TRBJ2-7, with 7 nucleotides matching TRBD1. Trimming cost V 10 bases and J 6 bases; bases outside gene matches: 12. The CDR3 runs 13 residues. Germline loops: CDR1 ENHRY, CDR2 SYGVKD. CDR3 DNA: TGTGCCACTTACAAGGGGGCAGCGTCCGAGCAGTACTTC. Translated: CATYKGAASEQYF.

The rearrangement joins TRBV2 to TRBJ2-5; 8 bases are a match to TRBD1. The CDR3 runs to 15 residues. Trimming removed 4 bases from V and 4 bases from J; junction bases left unmatched: 8. Germline V gives CDR1 SNHLY, CDR2 FYNNEI. The CDR3 loop reads CASSVRTGSGETQYF. The CDR3 DNA reads as TGTGCCAGCAGTGTAAGGACAGGGAGTGGAGAGACCCAGTACTTC.

The gene calls are TRBV15 and TRBJ2-5, with unresolved D. The CDR3 is 13 residues long. From germline, CDR1 is LNHNV and CDR2 YYDKDF (reference sequence). Trimming took off 1 base at V and 4 bases at J, with 7 bases between the two ends. CDR3 DNA: TGTGCCACCAGCAGAGGGCGAGGAGAGACCCAGTACTTC. This translates into CATSRGRGETQYF.

This clone was recorded a few times. The gene calls are TRBV7-9 and TRBJ2-1, with TRBD1 identical over 9 bases. After removal of 1 base from V and 5 bases from J, the junction contained 3 bases not matched to a gene. This CDR3 comprises 15 residues. Per the germline V gene, CDR1 is SEHNR and CDR2 is FQNEAQ (reference sequence). Here the CDR3 DNA reads TGTGCCAGCAGCTTAGGGACAGGGGTGGACAATGAGCAGTTCTTC. Residues: CASSLGTGVDNEQFF.